Listed below are T cell receptor beta chains from one sample, sequenced in a study of beta chain features in type 1 diabetes. Clones were read by immunoSEQ multiplex PCR, and TCRdb kept only the in-frame ones, dropping some. Of roughly 450,000 clones listed, about 14% are singletons. The sample comprised naive CD4+ T cells from blood. The origin of the receptors is a man under 40 in good health. Each CDR3 is given with its conserved first and last residue. Fields, in order: D gene, J gene, V gene, clone size, CDR3 protein, CDR3 DNA. A D gene is named only where the DNA matches it firmly. Where a row states a size, it is once, few, many or the class of an expanded clone; other rows omit it.

>TRBD2|TRBJ2-3|TRBV4-3|few
CASSQMATSGRARGNTQYF
TGCGCCAGCAGCCAGATGGCTACTAGCGGGAGAGCCCGGGGAAATACGCAGTATTTT
>NA|TRBJ1-1|TRBV7-9|few
CASSREGVPEAFF
TGTGCCAGCAGCCGAGAGGGTGTCCCCGAAGCTTTCTTT
>TRBD2|TRBJ2-1|TRBV29-1|few
CSVRPSGGYEQFF
TGCAGCGTTCGGCCTAGCGGGGGCTATGAGCAGTTCTTC
>NA|TRBJ2-5|TRBV11-2|few
CASSDPTGPETQYF
TGTGCCAGCAGCGACCCTACAGGGCCTGAGACCCAGTACTTC
>NA|TRBJ1-4|TRBV5-4|NA
CASSFRDNEKLFF
TGTGCCAGCAGCTTCCGGGACAATGAAAAACTGTTTTTT
>NA|TRBJ2-3|TRBV18|few
CASSPSSAAAEGSTDTQYF
TGTGCCAGCTCACCATCGTCGGCTGCGGCGGAAGGGAGCACAGATACGCAGTATTTT
>TRBD2|TRBJ2-5|TRBV5-1|few
CASSLAGSGVQETQYF
TGCGCCAGCAGCTTGGCGGGTAGCGGGGTTCAAGAGACCCAGTACTTC
>TRBD2|TRBJ2-1|TRBV9|few
CASSVGLAVNNEQFF
TGTGCCAGCAGCGTAGGACTAGCGGTGAACAATGAGCAGTTCTTC
>NA|TRBJ2-1|TRBV19|few
CASKDRYLAEQFF
TGTGCCAGTAAGGACCGTTACCTTGCGGAGCAGTTCTTC
>NA|TRBJ2-1|TRBV14|few
CASSQEKGLFNEQFF
TGTGCCAGCAGCCAAGAAAAAGGACTCTTCAATGAGCAGTTCTTC
>NA|TRBJ2-1|TRBV7-2|few
CASSSTVGEQFF
TGTGCCAGCAGCTCGACAGTGGGTGAGCAGTTCTTC
>TRBD1|TRBJ2-1|TRBV30|NA
CAWSQGAPYNEQFF
TGTGCCTGGTCACAGGGGGCGCCCTACAATGAGCAGTTCTTC
>NA|TRBJ2-1|TRBV25-1|NA
CASSGGYSNEQFF
TGTGCCAGCAGTGGGGGATATAGCAATGAGCAGTTCTTC
>NA|TRBJ2-2|TRBV7-8|few
CASSLGGDTYGELFF
TGTGCCAGCAGCCTAGGAGGAGATACTTACGGGGAGCTGTTTTTT
>NA|TRBJ2-2|TRBV21-1|NA
CATLDSNTGELFF
TGTGCCACCTTGGACTCGAACACCGGGGAGCTGTTTTTT
>NA|TRBJ1-1|TRBV29-1|few
CSVEGGTEAFF
TGCAGCGTTGAGGGAGGCACTGAAGCTTTCTTT
>TRBD2|TRBJ2-5|TRBV10-3|few
CAIGDSGKQTQYF
TGTGCCATCGGGGATAGCGGGAAGCAGACCCAGTACTTC
>NA|TRBJ2-3|TRBV11-3|few
CASSSRSRANTQYF
TGTGCCAGCAGCTCCCGCTCTAGGGCGAATACGCAGTATTTT
>NA|TRBJ2-5|TRBV7-2|NA
CASSFPQETQYF
TGTGCCAGCAGCTTTCCACAAGAGACCCAGTACTTC
>NA|TRBJ2-1|TRBV6-5|NA
CASSRFNEQFF
TGTGCCAGCTCTAGGTTCAATGAGCAGTTCTTC
>NA|TRBJ2-1|TRBV30|NA
CARRTTPYNEQFF
TGTGCGAGGCGGACAACTCCCTACAATGAGCAGTTCTTC
>NA|TRBJ2-7|TRBV18|few
CASSQGLTYEQYF
TGTGCCAGCTCACAGGGACTTACCTACGAGCAGTACTTC
>NA|TRBJ1-1|TRBV7-9|few
CACARTNTEAFF
TGTGCCTGCGCACGGACGAACACTGAAGCTTTCTTT
>TRBD1|TRBJ2-1|TRBV7-9|few
CASSLGQGAYNEQFF
TGTGCCAGCAGCCTAGGACAGGGGGCTTACAATGAGCAGTTCTTC
>TRBD1|TRBJ2-1|TRBV7-2|few
CASSPGTAYYNEQFF
TGTGCCAGCAGTCCCGGGACAGCTTATTACAATGAGCAGTTCTTC
>TRBD1|TRBJ2-1|TRBV7-7|few
CASSPDRGGEQFF
TGTGCCAGCAGCCCGGACAGGGGCGGTGAGCAGTTCTTC
>TRBD2|TRBJ2-1|TRBV6-6|few
CASSRTSYNEQFF
TGTGCCAGCAGCAGGACTAGCTACAATGAGCAGTTCTTC
>NA|TRBJ2-1|TRBV7-2|NA
CASSSGRAREQFF
TGTGCCAGCAGCTCCGGAAGAGCTCGCGAGCAGTTCTTC
>TRBD2|TRBJ2-3|TRBV14|few
CASSKEIASGSSTDTQYF
TGTGCCAGCAGCAAAGAAATCGCTAGCGGGAGTAGCACAGATACGCAGTATTTT
>TRBD1|TRBJ2-5|TRBV5-5|few
CASSLGTAQETQYF
TGTGCCAGCAGCCTCGGGACAGCCCAAGAGACCCAGTACTTC